Below are 30 T cell receptor beta chains sequenced from a single sample in a study of shared clonotypes between healthy human individuals. Assay: immunoSEQ multiplex PCR; the TCRdb copy retains only in-frame clones and omits some. The sample includes roughly 640,000 clones, under 80% of them seen just once. Sequenced material: memory CD4+ T cells sorted from blood. The sample's subset: CD45RA-negative fraction. These TCRs come from a woman aged 25 to 39 in good health.

The chain uses TRBV20-1 and TRBJ2-7; TRBD1 is a possible D gene (6 bases). Deletions cut 5 bases from V and 2 bases from J, with 7 bases between. Germline CDR1 is DFQATT and CDR2 is SNEGSKA (reference sequence). The CDR3 runs to 11 residues. CDR3: CSAGQPYEQYF. Written as DNA, the CDR3 is TGCAGTGCTGGACAGCCCTACGAGCAGTACTTC.

The sample holds one count of this clone. V and J are TRBV6-1 and TRBJ2-7; 8 bases are a match to TRBD2. V shed 1 base and J 6 bases; nucleotides not matched to a gene: 11. In germline, CDR1 is MNHNS, CDR2 SASEGT. The CDR3 spans 16 residues. The CDR3 loop is CASSEGAGGSPSEQYF. CDR3 nucleotide sequence: TGTGCCAGCAGTGAAGGGGCGGGAGGTAGCCCTAGCGAGCAGTACTTC.

This clone showed up just a few times. DNA for the CDR3: TGTGCCAGCAGTATGGGACTGCGAGGGGAGACCCAGTACTTC. Translating it yields CASSMGLRGETQYF. The chain has TRBV2 and TRBJ2-5, with a weak D call TRBD2 (6 bases). V lost 5 bases and J 5 bases, leaving 15 bases between the germline ends. Germline lookup yields CDR1 SNHLY and CDR2 FYNNEI. CDR3 size: 14 residues.

This clone was detected a few times. The chain recombines TRBV27 with TRBJ2-7, with 7 bases matching TRBD2. The CDR3 spans 16 residues. J lost 3 bases, V lost 2 bases, and 10 bases had no gene match. CDR1 is MNHEY and CDR2 is SMNVEV in the germline V gene (reference sequence). This CDR3 reads CASSLRRGTVLYEQYF. The CDR3 bases are TGTGCCAGCAGTTTACGGCGGGGGACCGTCCTCTACGAGCAGTACTTC.

This chain joins TRBV19 and TRBJ2-1; D possibly corresponds to TRBD1 (6 bases). There are 14 residues in the CDR3. V lost 4 bases to trimming and J lost 4 bases, with 11 bases between them. Germline CDR1 and CDR2: LNHDA and SQIVND (reference sequence). In DNA form, the CDR3 reads TGTGCCAGTAGTAGGGGGCAGGATTACAATGAGCAGTTCTTC. Amino acid sequence: CASSRGQDYNEQFF. Looking up the rest from reference TRBV19 and TRBJ2-1 gives the full variable domain: DGGITQSPKYLFRKEGQNVTLSCEQNLNHDAMYWYRQDPGQGLRLIYYSQIVNDFQKGDIAEGYSVSREKKESFPLTVTSAQKNPTAFYLCASSRGQDYNEQFFGPGTRLTVL.

The chain carries TRBV11-2 and TRBJ2-7; 9 nucleotides align to TRBD2. V shed 5 bases and J 5 bases; nucleotides not matched to a gene: 10. The CDR3 covers 15 residues. From germline, CDR1 is SGHAT and CDR2 FQNNGV. The CDR3 spells CASSALREGHHEQYF. In DNA form, the CDR3 reads TGTGCCAGCAGCGCCTTGCGGGAGGGCCATCACGAGCAGTACTTC.

The chain recombines TRBV5-6 with TRBJ2-1; D is uncertain. Germline V gives CDR1 SGHDT, CDR2 YYEEEE. The CDR3 runs 11 residues. V lost 4 bases, J lost 10 bases, and 9 bases lay in between. The CDR3 sequence: CASSSYIEQFF. As DNA, the CDR3 is TGTGCCAGCAGCAGTTACATCGAGCAGTTCTTC.

The chain uses TRBV7-9 and TRBJ1-2; TRBD1 agrees at 9 bases. CDR3 size: 17 residues. With 3 bases clipped from V and 5 bases from J, the junction kept 13 bases outside the gene matches. Germline V gene sequence: CDR1 SEHNR, CDR2 FQNEAQ (reference sequence). CDR3 region: CASSFGDRVITGYGYTF. Written as DNA, the CDR3 is TGTGCCAGCAGCTTTGGGGACAGGGTGATAACTGGATATGGCTACACCTTC.

This clone was found once. In the same sample, other DNA sequences code for this CDR3. The rearrangement uses TRBV6-1 and TRBJ1-5; D call uncertain. This CDR3 has 14 amino acids. In germline, CDR1 is MNHNS, CDR2 SASEGT. Trimming removed 1 base at V and 2 bases at J, with 6 bases between. The CDR3 DNA follows: TGTGCCAGCAGTGAAGTGCAGGGCAATCAGCCCCAGCATTTT. Its translation: CASSEVQGNQPQHF.

The gene calls are TRBV5-1 and TRBJ2-6; D might be TRBD2 (6 bases). The V gene lost 0 bases and the J gene lost 2 bases, with 12 bases spanning the gap. This CDR3 spans 17 amino acids. The germline gives CDR1 SGHRS, CDR2 YFSETQ. As DNA, the CDR3 is TGCGCCAGCAGCTTGGGACTAGACCGGGCTGGGGCCAACGTCCTGACTTTC. This translates into CASSLGLDRAGANVLTF.

V and J are TRBV6-6 and TRBJ2-1; tentatively, D is TRBD2 (6 bases). V dropped 2 bases and J dropped 3 bases, with 11 bases sitting between them. CDR1 and CDR2 (germline): MNHNY, SVGAGI (reference sequence). The CDR3 contains 15 residues. The chain's CDR3 is CASSYEGLFYNEQFF. CDR3 bases: TGTGCCAGCAGTTACGAAGGACTATTCTACAATGAGCAGTTCTTC.

The V call is TRBV6-1, the J call TRBJ1-5; D is ambiguous. Trimming shortened V by 7 bases and J by 6 bases, and 10 bases separated the two germline ends. The length of the CDR3 is 12 residues. CDR1 is MNHNS, CDR2 SASEGT, per germline. CDR3 in DNA: TGTGCCAGCATGGCCCTTATTCAGCCCCAGCATTTT. Encoded protein: CASMALIQPQHF.

V usage is TRBV30 and J usage is TRBJ2-7; D is perhaps TRBD2 (5 bases). There are 15 residues in the CDR3. With 5 bases removed from V and 3 bases from J, the gap between germline ends came to 20 bases. Germline loops: CDR1 GTSNPN, CDR2 SVGIG (reference sequence). DNA for the CDR3: TGTGCCTGGGCTCCTTCGGGCTACCGGGGCTACGAGCAGTACTTC. Its translation is CAWAPSGYRGYEQYF.

With regard to this clone: Other DNA sequences of this sample code for an identical CDR3. The CDR3 sequence is CASSPGTTGNTIYF. As DNA, the CDR3 is TGCGCCAGCAGCCCGGGGACGACGGGAAACACCATATATTTT. The V gene is TRBV5-1, the J gene TRBJ1-3; D is perhaps TRBD1 (5 bases). The CDR3 is 14 residues long. Per germline, CDR1 SGHRS and CDR2 YFSETQ. V was trimmed by 4 bases and J by 4 bases, leaving 12 bases between them. Full variable domain (rest looked up from reference TRBV5-1 and TRBJ1-3): KAGVTQTPRYLIKTRGQQVTLSCSPISGHRSVSWYQQTPGQGLQFLFEYFSETQRNKGNFPGRFSGRQFSNSRSEMNVSTLELGDSALYLCASSPGTTGNTIYFGEGSWLTVV.

The genes are TRBV19 and TRBJ1-6; 10 nucleotides agree with TRBD1. Germline V gene data show CDR1 as LNHDA and CDR2 as SQIVND (reference sequence). Trimming took 6 bases from V and 7 from J; bases not matched to a gene: 6. The CDR3 covers 15 residues. CDR3 sequence: CASRGTGENNSPLHF. Here the CDR3 DNA reads TGTGCCAGTAGGGGGACAGGGGAGAACAATTCACCCCTCCACTTT.

V gene TRBV5-1 combines with J gene TRBJ2-1, with 7 bases lining up with TRBD1. CDR3 size: 16 residues. Unmatched junction bases numbered 8, after V lost 3 bases and J lost 2 bases. CDR1 is SGHRS and CDR2 is YFSETQ in the germline V gene. The CDR3 region has the DNA TGCGCCAGCAGCTGGGGGAGACAGGGCCCCTACAATGAGCAGTTCTTC. Residues: CASSWGRQGPYNEQFF.

V and J are TRBV29-1 and TRBJ2-1, with D unresolved. The germline V gene has CDR1 SQVTM and CDR2 ANQGSEA. Trimming took 5 bases from V and 6 from J, leaving 20 bases between them. The CDR3 is 15 amino acids. CDR3 nucleotide sequence: TGCAGCGTTCCATTGACTGCCAATATAGGCAATGAGCAGTTCTTC. This encodes CSVPLTANIGNEQFF.

This chain uses TRBV18 with TRBJ2-7; 7 nucleotides align to TRBD2. From germline, CDR1 is KGHSH and CDR2 LQKENI. Losses at the gene ends were 6 bases for V and 4 bases for J; bases not matched to a gene: 12. The CDR3 is made up of 15 amino acids. DNA of the CDR3: TGTGCCAGCTCCTCCCTTGGCGGGAGTGATTACGAGCAGTACTTC. This translates into CASSSLGGSDYEQYF.

The chain carries TRBV30 and TRBJ1-5; D is possibly TRBD1 (5 bases). The CDR3 contains 13 residues. Trimming took 1 base from V and 6 from J, leaving 10 bases between them. The germline V gene has CDR1 GTSNPN and CDR2 SVGIG (reference sequence). The chain's CDR3 is CAWSGQLGQPQHF. The CDR3 DNA is TGTGCCTGGAGTGGACAGTTGGGTCAGCCCCAGCATTTT.

The genes are TRBV2 and TRBJ2-7; 7 nucleotides match TRBD2. J gave up 6 bases and V 2 bases, and 1 base lay outside the gene matches. This CDR3 region has 12 residues. CDR1 and CDR2 (germline): SNHLY, FYNNEI. CDR3 amino acids: CASSELAVEQYF. CDR3 DNA: TGTGCCAGCAGTGAACTAGCGGTCGAGCAGTACTTC.

This clone was counted at least ten times. The chain carries TRBV5-1 and TRBJ2-2, with unresolved D. The V gene lost 1 base and the J gene lost 2 bases, with 12 bases spanning the gap. The CDR3 loop spans 16 amino acids. Germline values: CDR1 SGHRS, CDR2 YFSETQ. The CDR3 DNA follows: TGCGCCAGCAGCTTGTTCCCCCAAATCAACACCGGGGAGCTGTTTTTT. Its protein product is CASSLFPQINTGELFF.

This clone was observed a handful of times. This sample includes further DNA sequences coding for the same CDR3. V is TRBV19 and J is TRBJ1-1, with D tentatively TRBD1 (5 bases). V was pared by 6 bases and J by 5 bases, with 16 bases between. The length of the CDR3 is 14 residues. From germline, CDR1 is LNHDA and CDR2 SQIVND (reference sequence). CDR3 bases: TGTGCCAGTAGCCCTCGACAGCGCGATACTGAAGCTTTCTTT. Protein product: CASSPRQRDTEAFF.

V and J are TRBV5-1 and TRBJ2-5; weak D call: TRBD2 (6 bases). The germline gives CDR1 SGHRS, CDR2 YFSETQ. V was shortened by 4 bases and J by 4 bases, with 14 bases between the two germline ends. The CDR3 sequence is 14 residues long. CDR3 sequence reads: CASSREGGIETQYF. The CDR3 DNA sequence: TGCGCCAGCAGCCGGGAAGGAGGGATAGAGACCCAGTACTTC.

In the case of this clone: The junction does not match germline at one end; this may be a read error. The CDR3 sequence: CASSQDRSSSEQYF. CDR3 sequence (DNA): TGCGCCAGCAGCCAAGATCGGTCGTCCTCCGAGCAGTACTTC. V gene TRBV4-1 combines with J gene TRBJ2-7; no clear D gene. Per germline, CDR1 MGHRA and CDR2 YSYEKL. The CDR3 loop spans 14 amino acids.

CDR3 bases: TGTGCCAGCAGAATGGACAGGGGGATATATGGCTACACCTTC. Translation: CASRMDRGIYGYTF. This sequence joins TRBV28 and TRBJ1-2; 10 nucleotides agree with TRBD1. The CDR3 has 14 amino acids. V dropped 6 bases and J dropped 5; count of bases not matched to a gene: 6. CDR1 and CDR2 (germline): MDHEN, SYDVKM.

This clone came up many times. The CDR3 here is CASSPQGADGYTF. The CDR3 DNA sequence: TGTGCCAGCAGCCCACAGGGGGCGGATGGCTACACCTTC. The chain uses TRBV11-2 and TRBJ1-2; 9 bases fit TRBD1. The CDR3 runs to 13 residues. The germline gives CDR1 SGHAT, CDR2 FQNNGV. V lost 5 bases, J lost 6 bases, and 4 bases stayed unmatched. The variable domain in full, with the rest retrieved from reference TRBV11-2 and TRBJ1-2, is EAGVAQSPRYKIIEKRQSVAFWCNPISGHATLYWYQQILGQGPKLLIQFQNNGVVDDSQLPKDRFSAERLKGVDSTLKIQPAKLEDSAVYLCASSPQGADGYTFGSGTRLTVV.

This chain joins TRBV15 and TRBJ1-5, with a possible D match to TRBD1 (6 bases). V was cut by 6 bases and J by 3 bases, with 12 bases left in between. The CDR3 is made up of 14 amino acids. The germline CDR1 and CDR2 sequences are LNHNV and YYDKDF (reference sequence). The chain's CDR3 is CATRRGADNQPQHF. For the CDR3, the DNA is TGTGCCACCAGACGGGGGGCGGACAATCAGCCCCAGCATTTT.

V is TRBV10-3 and J is TRBJ2-3; 7 nucleotides line up with TRBD2. Trimming cost V 6 bases and J 1 base; bases outside gene matches: 10. Germline-derived CDR1 and CDR2 are ENHRY and SYGVKD. CDR3 length equals 16 residues. CDR3 region: CAIRKTSKEGTDTQYF. The CDR3 bases are TGTGCCATCAGGAAGACTAGCAAGGAGGGCACAGATACGCAGTATTTT.

The chain is built from TRBV5-1 and TRBJ2-2, with a weak D call TRBD2 (7 bases). CDR3 length: 16 amino acids. Germline CDR1 reads SGHRS; CDR2 reads YFSETQ. The V gene lost 4 bases and the J gene lost 0 bases, with 13 bases spanning the gap. This CDR3 reads CASSPGEGTNTGELFF. In nucleotides, the CDR3 is TGCGCCAGCAGCCCAGGGGAGGGGACGAACACCGGGGAGCTGTTTTTT.

The rearrangement links TRBV7-9 to TRBJ2-7; 7 nucleotides match TRBD2. CDR3 length equals 14 residues. The trim removed 1 base at V and 6 bases at J, leaving 6 bases unmatched. CDR1 is SEHNR and CDR2 is FQNEAQ in the germline V gene (reference sequence). This chain's CDR3 is CASSLVGRDGEQYF. In nucleotides, the CDR3 is TGTGCCAGCAGCTTAGTTGGGAGGGATGGCGAGCAGTACTTC.